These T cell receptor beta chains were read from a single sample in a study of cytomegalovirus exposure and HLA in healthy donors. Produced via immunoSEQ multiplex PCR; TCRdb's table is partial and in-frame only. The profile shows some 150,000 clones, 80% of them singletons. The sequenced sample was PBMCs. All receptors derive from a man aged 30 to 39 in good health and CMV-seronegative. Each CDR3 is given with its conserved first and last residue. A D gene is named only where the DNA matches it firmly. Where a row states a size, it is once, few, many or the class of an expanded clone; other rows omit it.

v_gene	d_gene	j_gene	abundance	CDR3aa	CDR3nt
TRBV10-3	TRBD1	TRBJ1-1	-	CAISGDRKNTEAFF	TGTGCCATCAGTGGGGACAGGAAGAACACTGAAGCTTTCTTT
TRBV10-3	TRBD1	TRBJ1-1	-	CAIRDRGFLNTEAFF	TGTGCCATCCGGGACAGGGGATTTTTGAACACTGAAGCTTTCTTT
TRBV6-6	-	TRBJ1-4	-	CASSYPGYGTNEKLFF	TGTGCCAGCAGTTACCCAGGGTATGGGACTAATGAAAAACTGTTTTTT
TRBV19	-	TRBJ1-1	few	CASSMIALTDEAFF	TGTGCCAGTAGTATGATCGCCCTGACAGATGAAGCTTTCTTT
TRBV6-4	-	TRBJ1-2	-	CASSDTGYGYTF	TGTGCCAGCAGTGACACAGGGTATGGCTACACCTTC
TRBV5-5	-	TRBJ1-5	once	CASSFDRYSNQPQHF	TGTGCCAGCAGCTTTGACAGGTATAGCAATCAGCCCCAGCATTTT
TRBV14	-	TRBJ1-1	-	CASSQANWKGRNTEAFF	TGTGCCAGCAGCCAAGCAAATTGGAAGGGGCGGAACACTGAAGCTTTCTTT
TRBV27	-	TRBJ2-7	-	CASSLRAGSSYEQYF	TGTGCCAGCTCGTTGCGGGCGGGAAGCTCCTACGAGCAGTACTTC
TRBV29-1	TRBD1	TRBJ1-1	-	CSVTWDRWLTEAFF	TGCAGCGTTACCTGGGACAGGTGGCTAACTGAAGCTTTCTTT
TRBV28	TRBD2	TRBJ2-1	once	CASSPLSGGHYNEQFF	TGTGCCAGCAGTCCGCTCTCGGGAGGGCACTACAATGAGCAGTTCTTC
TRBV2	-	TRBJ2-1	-	CASRKRNTNNEQFF	TGTGCCAGCAGGAAGCGGAACACAAACAATGAGCAGTTCTTC
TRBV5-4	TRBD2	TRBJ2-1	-	CASSLSSGRAVSEQFF	TGTGCCAGCAGCTTGTCTAGCGGGAGGGCCGTCAGTGAGCAGTTCTTC
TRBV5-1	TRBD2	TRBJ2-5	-	CASSLFAGGLGETQYF	TGCGCCAGCAGCTTGTTCGCGGGGGGGCTAGGAGAGACCCAGTACTTC
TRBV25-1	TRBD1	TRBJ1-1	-	CASSPTGGRTEAFF	TGTGCCAGCAGTCCGACAGGGGGAAGGACTGAAGCTTTCTTT
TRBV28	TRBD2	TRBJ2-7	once	CASSSPGLAGVEQYF	TGTGCCAGCAGTTCACCGGGACTAGCGGGCGTGGAGCAGTACTTC
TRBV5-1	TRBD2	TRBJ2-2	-	CASSLARLAGGPGTGELFF	TGCGCCAGCAGCTTGGCAAGACTAGCGGGGGGGCCGGGCACCGGGGAGCTGTTTTTT
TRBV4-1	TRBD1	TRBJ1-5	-	CASSQYHRGPDQPQHF	TGCGCCAGCAGCCAATATCACAGGGGGCCGGATCAGCCCCAGCATTTT
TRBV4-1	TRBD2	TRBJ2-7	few	CASSQSRLAGLYEQYF	TGCGCCAGCAGCCAGAGTAGGCTAGCGGGCTTATACGAGCAGTACTTC
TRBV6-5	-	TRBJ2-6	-	CASSYSKLSGANVLTF	TGTGCCAGCAGTTACTCGAAGCTCTCTGGGGCCAACGTCCTGACTTTC
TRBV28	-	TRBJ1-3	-	CASSSGPGNTIYF	TGTGCCAGCAGTTCAGGGCCTGGAAACACCATATATTTT
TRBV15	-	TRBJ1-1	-	CATSREGVGNTEAFF	TGTGCCACCAGCAGAGAAGGGGTGGGGAACACTGAAGCTTTCTTT
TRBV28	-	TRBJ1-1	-	CASSFFISDRGEAFF	TGTGCCAGCAGTTTCTTTATTAGCGATAGGGGGGAAGCTTTCTTT
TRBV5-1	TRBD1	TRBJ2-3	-	CASSAGTATDTQYF	TGCGCCAGCAGCGCCGGGACAGCCACAGATACGCAGTATTTT
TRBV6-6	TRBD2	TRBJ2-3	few	CASSWTSGYPTDTQYF	TGTGCCAGCAGTTGGACTAGCGGATATCCCACAGATACGCAGTATTTT
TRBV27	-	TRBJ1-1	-	CASSWDKGTEAFF	TGTGCCAGCAGTTGGGACAAGGGGACTGAAGCTTTCTTT
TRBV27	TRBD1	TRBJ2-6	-	CASTFGTGGLLGANVLTF	TGTGCCAGCACCTTCGGGACAGGGGGCCTTCTAGGGGCCAACGTCCTGACTTTC
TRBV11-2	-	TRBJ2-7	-	CASSLAPVWSYEQYF	TGTGCCAGCAGCTTAGCGCCGGTCTGGTCCTACGAGCAGTACTTC
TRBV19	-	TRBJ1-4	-	CASRPQPRGGVFF	TGTGCCAGTAGACCACAACCACGTGGCGGAGTGTTTTTT
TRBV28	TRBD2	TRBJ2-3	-	CASSFVSGGAGTQYF	TGTGCCAGCAGTTTCGTTAGCGGGGGGGCAGGTACGCAGTATTTT
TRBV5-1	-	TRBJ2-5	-	CASSYSQETQYF	TGCGCCAGCAGCTACTCCCAAGAGACCCAGTACTTC
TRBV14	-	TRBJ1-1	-	CASSQDLGPLNTEAFF	TGTGCCAGCAGCCAAGATTTGGGGCCGCTGAACACTGAAGCTTTCTTT
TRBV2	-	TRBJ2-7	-	CASSDSGDALYF	TGTGCCAGCAGTGACAGCGGAGACGCCCTCTACTTC
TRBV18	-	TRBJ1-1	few	CASSLFDTEAFF	TGTGCCAGCTCACTATTTGACACTGAAGCTTTCTTT
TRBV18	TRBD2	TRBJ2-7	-	CASSPSSGSPYEQYF	TGTGCCAGCTCACCATCTAGCGGGAGTCCCTACGAGCAGTACTTC
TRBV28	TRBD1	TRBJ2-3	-	CASRGFYRTGSDTQYF	TGTGCCAGCAGAGGTTTTTATAGGACAGGGTCAGATACGCAGTATTTT
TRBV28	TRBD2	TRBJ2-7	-	CASIVAGGGEQYF	TGTGCCAGCATAGTAGCGGGAGGAGGTGAGCAGTACTTC
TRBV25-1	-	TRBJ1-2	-	CASSVGASGYTF	TGTGCCAGCAGTGTGGGGGCCAGTGGCTACACCTTC
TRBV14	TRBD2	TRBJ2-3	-	CASSRIGLAGSDTQYF	TGTGCCAGCAGTCGCATAGGACTAGCGGGATCAGATACGCAGTATTTT
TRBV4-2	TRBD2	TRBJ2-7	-	CASSQDGLAVSYEQYF	TGTGCCAGCAGCCAAGACGGCCTAGCGGTCTCCTACGAGCAGTACTTC
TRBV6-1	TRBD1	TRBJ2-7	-	CASLFTGGYEQYF	TGTGCCAGCCTCTTCACAGGGGGCTACGAGCAGTACTTC
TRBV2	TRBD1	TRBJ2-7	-	CASSPHRGVGEQYF	TGTGCCAGCAGTCCTCACAGGGGCGTAGGAGAGCAGTACTTC
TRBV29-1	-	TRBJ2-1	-	CSVEGVNEQFF	TGCAGCGTTGAGGGAGTAAATGAGCAGTTCTTC
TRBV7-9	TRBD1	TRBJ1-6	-	CASSPPGTGTSPLHF	TGTGCCAGCAGCCCCCCCGGGACAGGGACCTCACCCCTCCACTTT
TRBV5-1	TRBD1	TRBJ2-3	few	CASSLGQGRDTQYF	TGCGCCAGCAGCCTAGGACAGGGCAGGGATACGCAGTATTTT
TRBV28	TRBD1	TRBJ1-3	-	CASRRGQDGNTIYF	TGTGCCAGCAGGAGGGGGCAGGATGGAAACACCATATATTTT
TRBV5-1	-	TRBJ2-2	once	CASSPGTIKNTGELFF	TGCGCCAGCAGCCCTGGCACGATAAAGAACACCGGGGAGCTGTTTTTT
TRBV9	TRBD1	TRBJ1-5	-	CASSATGRIDQPQHF	TGTGCCAGCAGCGCGACAGGGCGGATAGATCAGCCCCAGCATTTT
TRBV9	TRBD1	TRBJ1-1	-	CASSVDQAGGTEAFF	TGTGCCAGCAGCGTAGATCAGGCAGGGGGGACTGAAGCTTTCTTT
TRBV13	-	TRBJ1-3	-	CASSKTRQAGNTIYF	TGTGCCAGCAGCAAGACCCGACAGGCCGGAAACACCATATATTTT
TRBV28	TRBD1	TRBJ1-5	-	CASRKSRGPTDQPQHF	TGTGCCAGCAGGAAAAGCAGGGGGCCGACCGATCAGCCCCAGCATTTT
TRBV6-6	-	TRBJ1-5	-	CASSPLNAAGDQPQHF	TGTGCCAGCAGTCCGCTGAATGCGGCCGGCGATCAGCCCCAGCATTTT
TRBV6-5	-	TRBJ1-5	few	CASRLGRGQPQHF	TGTGCCAGCAGGCTAGGGAGGGGGCAGCCCCAGCATTTT
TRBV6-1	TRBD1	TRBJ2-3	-	CASSEGTGGTDTQYF	TGTGCCAGCAGTGAGGGGACAGGGGGGACAGATACGCAGTATTTT
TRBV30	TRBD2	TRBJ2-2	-	CAWSGLAGVVGELFF	TGTGCCTGGAGTGGTCTAGCGGGAGTAGTAGGGGAGCTGTTTTTT